Sequencing of this TCR beta chain was carried out in a study of identifying expanded T cells in peripheral blood. Comments on this clone: Its antigen is not known.

The repertoire was sequenced with immunoSEQ multiplex PCR; TCRdb's copy has only in-frame clones and lacks some. The table lists 100,000 or so clones, over 70% of them singletons. Findings and caveats of the study: Across healthy donors, higher total template counts meant significantly greater approximately two-week count variance. Approximately 1.1 clones differed between technical replicates, versus 16.4 and 19 over time.

No infections or other immune events were documented during collection. The CDR3 runs to 15 residues. Germline V gives CDR1 SGDLS, CDR2 YYNGEE. V was pared by 8 bases and J by 0 bases, with 12 bases between. The clonotype comes from a person aged 18-70 years in good health. The material sequenced was blood. The chain has TRBV9 and TRBJ2-6, with a possible D match to TRBD1 (6 bases). CDR3: CASDRMGSGANVLTF. The DNA for the CDR3 is TGTGCCAGTGACAGGATGGGCTCTGGGGCCAACGTCCTGACTTTC.